This entry lists 13 T cell receptor beta chains sequenced from one sample in a study of regulatory T cells in long-lasting Graves disease. Both iRepertoire HTBI primers and Arm-PCR of CDR3 regions were used to build the TCR beta libraries. MiXCR was run by TCRdb on the multiplex PCR reads, yielding one entry per CDR3 protein. The sample lists around 450,000 distinct CDR3 sequences; around 14% were seen once. Time point in this sample: newly diagnosed GD, antithyroid drugs for less than 3 months. RNA from PBMCs was the source of the TCR library. This sample also appeared in a second study, on T cells in Graves' hyperthyroidism and ophthalmopathy.

The input for sequencing was peripheral blood mononuclear cells (PBMCs), taken at new diagnosis, from a patient treated with antithyroid drugs. All receptors come from a woman aged 25 to 39 with Graves disease.

This chain uses TRBV30 with TRBJ1-1; no reliable D call. Germline CDR1 and CDR2: GTSNPN and SVGIG (reference sequence). The CDR3 is made up of 13 amino acids. V lost 5 bases and J lost 0, with 10 bases in between. The CDR3, as DNA: TGTGCCTGGGAAGGCGGCTTGAACACTGAAGCTTTCTTT. This sequence encodes CAWEGGLNTEAFF.

This clonotype was counted many times. V gene TRBV3-1 combines with J gene TRBJ2-3; 11 bases fit TRBD2. The ends lost 3 bases at V and 0 bases at J; junction bases unmatched: 11. The CDR3 spans 19 residues. Germline CDR1 is LGHDT and CDR2 is YNNKEL (reference sequence). Written as DNA, the CDR3 is TGTGCCAGCAGCCATTCCCTCCTTCTAGCGGGAGGTAGCACAGATACGCAGTATTTT. Protein sequence: CASSHSLLLAGGSTDTQYF.

This clonotype was counted ten times or more. The chain couples TRBV3-1 to TRBJ2-3, with 13 bases fitting TRBD2. CDR1 LGHDT and CDR2 YNNKEL come from the germline V gene (reference sequence). This CDR3 has 15 amino acids. The junction had 5 bases not matched to a gene; V was cut back by 6 bases and J by 5 bases. The CDR3 DNA reads TGTGCCAGCAGTCAACTAGCGGGAGGGGGAGATACGCAGTATTTT. Translation: CASSQLAGGGDTQYF.

This clonotype was counted many times. In nucleotides, the CDR3 is TGCGCCAGCAGCTTGACCAGACAGGGAAGCGAGCAGTACTTC. Translating it yields CASSLTRQGSEQYF. The chain is built from TRBV5-1 and TRBJ2-7; TRBD1 agrees at 7 bases. J was trimmed by 6 bases and V by 1 base; bases with no gene match: 7. Germline values: CDR1 SGHRS, CDR2 YFSETQ. The CDR3 loop spans 14 amino acids.

This clonotype has at least ten counts. This chain uses TRBV30 with TRBJ2-7; no definite D call. The V and J ends lost 4 bases and 1 base respectively, with 8 bases between them. The CDR3 extends over 12 amino acids. CDR1 is GTSNPN, CDR2 SVGIG, per germline (reference sequence). The CDR3, as DNA: TGTGCCTGGAATGGAGATTCCTACGAGCAGTACTTC. Its translation: CAWNGDSYEQYF.

This clonotype was counted at least ten times. J is TRBJ2-1 and V is TRBV18; no clear D gene. The germline CDR1 and CDR2 sequences are KGHSH and LQKENI. The ends were cut back, 2 bases at V and 7 bases at J, with 15 bases in the middle. The CDR3 is made up of 15 amino acids. In nucleotides, the CDR3 is TGTGCCAGCTCACCATGGGGTCGATTTCGGAATGAGCAGTTCTTC. It is translated as CASSPWGRFRNEQFF.

The J gene is TRBJ2-2, the V gene TRBV6-1, with 8 bases identical to TRBD1. The CDR3 sequence is 15 residues long. The V segment lost 7 bases and the J segment 4 bases; nucleotides outside the gene matches: 8. CDR1 and CDR2 from the germline V gene are MNHNS and SASEGT. CDR3 DNA: TGTGCCAGCACCCGCACAGGGGGTGTCACCGGGGAGCTGTTTTTT. It specifies CASTRTGGVTGELFF.

This clonotype was recorded many times. V and J are TRBV18 and TRBJ1-2, with D possibly TRBD1 on 6 matching bases. This CDR3 region has 14 residues. Trimming pared 4 bases from V and 2 bases from J, leaving 11 bases between. Per the germline V gene, CDR1 is KGHSH and CDR2 is LQKENI. CDR3 nucleotide sequence: TGTGCCAGCTCACGGGGGGGCGACAACTATGGCTACACCTTC. Amino acid sequence: CASSRGGDNYGYTF.

The chain combines TRBV13 with TRBJ2-1; no reliable D call. CDR1 and CDR2 (germline): PRHDT, FYEKMQ (reference sequence). Trimming removed 4 bases at V and 0 bases at J, with 7 bases between. The length of the CDR3 is 14 residues. The CDR3 DNA reads as TGTGCCAGCAGCTCAATGAGCTCCTACAATGAGCAGTTCTTC. Translating gives CASSSMSSYNEQFF.

The chain has TRBV7-9 and TRBJ2-1; tentative D call: TRBD2 (6 bases). The V and J ends lost 1 base and 4 bases respectively, with 17 bases between them. There are 17 residues in the CDR3. The germline V gene encodes CDR1 SEHNR and CDR2 FQNEAQ (reference sequence). DNA for the CDR3: TGTGCCAGCAGCTTAGAGCCCTGGGATAGCGGATACAATGAGCAGTTCTTC. Its translation is CASSLEPWDSGYNEQFF.

This clonotype was detected only a few times. The chain employs TRBV4-1 and TRBJ2-1; 7 nucleotides line up with TRBD2. Per the germline V gene, CDR1 is MGHRA and CDR2 is YSYEKL. The CDR3 contains 21 residues. The V gene end was trimmed by 1 base and the J gene end by 3 bases; junction bases not matched to a gene: 21. In DNA form, the CDR3 reads TGCGCCAGCAGCCAAGTCCCGGTAGGTTCAGACTCCCCTAGCGGCTACAATGAGCAGTTCTTC. Encoded protein: CASSQVPVGSDSPSGYNEQFF.

This clonotype was recorded many times. The V call is TRBV28, the J call TRBJ1-3, with D maybe TRBD1 (5 bases). CDR3 size: 20 residues. The V gene lost 8 bases and the J gene lost 0 bases, with 29 bases spanning the gap. CDR1 is MDHEN, CDR2 SYDVKM, per germline. CDR3 in DNA: TGTGCCAGCTCACGACTCGGACACTCGGGCCCCGAATTCTCTGGAAACACCATATATTTT. Translating gives CASSRLGHSGPEFSGNTIYF. The variable domain in full, completed from reference TRBV28 and TRBJ1-3, reads DVKVTQSSRYLVKRTGEKVFLECVQDMDHENMFWYRQDPGLGLRLIYFSYDVKMKEKGDIPEGYSVSREKKERFSLILESASTNQTSMYLCASSRLGHSGPEFSGNTIYFGEGSWLTVV.

This clonotype has at least ten counts. This chain connects TRBV11-2 to TRBJ2-7; tentative D call: TRBD1 (5 bases). The CDR3 spans 14 residues. Germline V gene data show CDR1 as SGHAT and CDR2 as FQNNGV. Trimming shortened V by 4 bases and J by 3 bases, and 13 bases separated the two germline ends. The CDR3 coding sequence is TGTGCCAGCAGCTCTCCGACAGAGTACTACGAGCAGTACTTC. It translates to CASSSPTEYYEQYF.